These 18 T cell receptor beta chains were sequenced from one sample in a study of immune evolution from preneoplasia to lung adenocarcinoma. Assay: immunoSEQ multiplex PCR; the TCRdb copy retains only in-frame clones and omits some. The sample carries some 5,000 clones, 75% to 85% recorded once. Sequencing was carried out using FFPE minimally invasive lung adenocarcinoma tissue. The receptors shown here come from a person aged 65-85 years with lung adenocarcinoma.

This clone turned up a few times. The chain joins TRBV27 to TRBJ2-7; 7 positions match TRBD1. The J segment lost 6 bases and the V segment lost 5 bases, leaving 16 bases of the junction unmatched. The CDR3 has 16 residues. Germline V gives CDR1 MNHEY, CDR2 SMNVEV (reference sequence). The chain's CDR3 is CASSPTTGFFRPEQYF. CDR3 DNA sequence: TGTGCCAGCAGTCCGACGACAGGGTTTTTTCGCCCCGAGCAGTACTTC.

This chain joins TRBV7-4 and TRBJ2-1; D is undetermined. The CDR3 has 13 amino acids. Germline V lookup: CDR1 SGHVT, CDR2 SQSDAQ. Trimming took 0 bases from V and 5 from J, leaving 5 bases between them. CDR3 coding DNA: TGTGCCAGCAGCTTAGCCCGTGACAATGAGCAGTTCTTC. The encoded protein is CASSLARDNEQFF.

The genes are TRBV18 and TRBJ2-1; 13 bases line up with TRBD2. The CDR3 length is 16 residues. Germline CDR1 reads KGHSH; CDR2 reads LQKENI. Trimming cost V 5 bases and J 9 bases; bases outside gene matches: 10. The CDR3 DNA sequence: TGTGCCAGCTCAACCCCCGGGACTAGCGGGAAGGGTGAGCAGTTCTTC. Its translation: CASSTPGTSGKGEQFF.

V usage is TRBV10-2 and J usage is TRBJ2-7; 9 positions agree with TRBD2. The CDR3 is made up of 14 amino acids. In germline, CDR1 is WSHSY, CDR2 SAAADI. Trimming removed 0 bases from V and 8 bases from J; junction bases left unmatched: 5. CDR3 loop: CASSESASGTKQYF. The CDR3 DNA is TGCGCCAGCAGTGAGTCGGCTAGCGGGACGAAGCAGTACTTC.

By share, this clone ranks as large. The V gene is TRBV5-1, the J gene TRBJ2-3; 13 nucleotides line up with TRBD2. Germline values: CDR1 SGHRS, CDR2 YFSETQ. Trimming took 1 base from V and 4 from J; bases not matched to a gene: 12. This CDR3 is 19 amino acids long. The CDR3 coding sequence is TGCGCCAGCAGCTTGACCGGGACTAGCGGGAAAGGAAGGGCAGATACGCAGTATTTT. Its translation: CASSLTGTSGKGRADTQYF.

The chain's CDR3 is CASSHLRSYTGELFF. Written as DNA, the CDR3 is TGTGCCAGCAGCCACCTCCGGTCGTACACCGGGGAGCTGTTTTTT. The genes are TRBV14 and TRBJ2-2; no clear D gene. V lost 3 bases and J lost 3, with 11 bases in between. Germline V gives CDR1 SGHDN, CDR2 FVKESK. The CDR3 has 15 amino acids.

The V and J genes are TRBV7-6 and TRBJ1-5; D is possibly TRBD1 (6 bases). The CDR3 length is 16 residues. With 6 bases removed from V and 0 bases from J, the gap between germline ends came to 15 bases. CDR1 is SGHVS and CDR2 is FNYEAQ in the germline V gene. The CDR3: CASSYETGDSNQPQHF. CDR3 sequence (DNA): TGTGCCAGCAGTTACGAGACAGGCGATAGCAATCAGCCCCAGCATTTT.

This clone was counted once. The genes are TRBV28 and TRBJ2-3; D might be TRBD1 (6 bases). Trimming took off 3 bases at V and 2 bases at J, with 9 bases between the two ends. Germline values: CDR1 MDHEN, CDR2 SYDVKM. The CDR3 sequence is 14 residues long. CDR3 protein: CASSFNRATDTQYF. CDR3 bases: TGTGCCAGCAGTTTCAACAGGGCCACAGATACGCAGTATTTT.

This chain connects TRBV5-6 to TRBJ2-2, with D perhaps given as TRBD1 or TRBD2 (5 bases each). Trimming took 10 bases from V and 5 from J, leaving 15 bases between them. The CDR3 spans 13 residues. Germline CDR1 and CDR2: SGHDT and YYEEEE. CDR3: CAGAEGHTGELFF. The CDR3 DNA is TGTGCCGGGGCCGAGGGCCATACCGGGGAGCTGTTTTTT.

This clone appeared a few times. The chain is built from TRBV6-4 and TRBJ2-6; 10 bases are a match to TRBD2. V dropped 6 bases and J dropped 0; count of bases not matched to a gene: 2. Looked up from germline, CDR1 is MRHNA and CDR2 is SNTAGT. The CDR3 has 16 residues. CDR3 bases: TGTGCCAGCAGCACTAGCGGGGTCTCTGGGGCCAACGTCCTGACTTTC. Its translation is CASSTSGVSGANVLTF.

J is TRBJ1-1 and V is TRBV6-5, with 10 nucleotides matching TRBD1. V trimming: 6 bases; J trimming: 5 bases; junction bases outside the gene matches: 9. The CDR3 spans 15 residues. Germline V gives CDR1 MNHEY, CDR2 SVGAGI. The CDR3 spells CASRSWGQGSTEAFF. The CDR3 DNA follows: TGTGCCAGCAGGTCTTGGGGACAGGGGAGTACTGAAGCTTTCTTT.

The chain uses TRBV6-4 and TRBJ2-3; D possibly corresponds to TRBD1 (5 bases). The CDR3 is 15 amino acids. V was shortened by 3 bases and J by 5 bases, with 15 bases between the two germline ends. In germline, CDR1 is MRHNA, CDR2 SNTAGT. CDR3 in amino acids: CASSERDSAIDTQYF. CDR3 coding DNA: TGTGCCAGCAGTGAAAGAGACAGCGCAATAGATACGCAGTATTTT.

The chain joins TRBV14 to TRBJ2-7; D might be TRBD2 (5 bases). Germline V CDR1 and CDR2: SGHDN, FVKESK. CDR3 length: 16 amino acids. The ends were cut back, 4 bases at V and 4 bases at J, with 20 bases in the middle. The CDR3 bases are TGTGCCAGCAGCCCACTCGGACGGGAAGTCCCGTACGAGCAGTACTTC. Its translation: CASSPLGREVPYEQYF.

The CDR3 region is CASSLDLPGRILMNTEAFF. CDR3 sequence (DNA): TGCGCCAGCAGCTTGGATTTACCGGGCCGAATCCTCATGAACACTGAAGCTTTCTTT. The chain couples TRBV5-1 to TRBJ1-1; D remains ambiguous. CDR3 length: 19 residues. Germline values: CDR1 SGHRS, CDR2 YFSETQ. V was pared by 0 bases and J by 0 bases, with 21 bases between.

The CDR3 reads CASGRDSRNEKLFF. CDR3 coding DNA: TGTGCCAGTGGCCGGGACAGCCGTAATGAAAAACTGTTTTTT. The chain combines TRBV19 with TRBJ1-4; the match to TRBD1 covers 7 bases. Germline lookup yields CDR1 LNHDA and CDR2 SQIVND (reference sequence). V was clipped by 8 bases and J by 4 bases; unmatched bases: 7. The CDR3 has 14 amino acids.

The chain carries TRBV6-1 and TRBJ2-2; D ambiguous. The CDR3 has 13 residues. The V gene's germline CDR1 is MNHNS and CDR2 SASEGT. Trimming took 2 bases from V and 7 from J, leaving 8 bases between them. The CDR3 DNA sequence: TGTGCCAGCAGTGAATTGGGAATCGGGGAGCTGTTTTTT. Translated: CASSELGIGELFF.

About this clone itself: The junction shows a germline mismatch at one end, possibly a read error. V is TRBV7-6 and J is TRBJ2-6, with TRBD1 matching 10 bases. CDR1 and CDR2 from the germline V gene are SGHVS and FNYEAQ. This CDR3 is built from 18 residues. The DNA for the CDR3 is TGTGCCAGCAGCTTAAGGGCTGACCCGGGGACAGGGGACAACGTCCTGACTTTC. It encodes CASSLRADPGTGDNVLTF.

Judged by abundance, this clone is medium-sized. The chain couples TRBV7-2 to TRBJ2-7; unclear D gene. Germline CDR1 SGHTA, CDR2 FQGNSA. This CDR3 is built from 13 residues. V was pared by 4 bases and J by 0 bases, with 7 bases between. The DNA of the CDR3 is TGTGCCAGCAGCTCCACTGACTCCTACGAGCAGTACTTC. It yields the protein CASSSTDSYEQYF.